One sample yielded the 27 T cell receptor beta chains listed below, sequenced in a study of beta chain features in type 1 diabetes. The sequenced template was cDNA made from the entire isolated RNA. Sequencing used immunoSEQ multiplex PCR; TCRdb keeps in-frame clones, though not all of them. The sample holds hundreds of thousands of clones, about a sixth seen once. Sequenced sample: naive CD4+ T cells from blood. All receptors derive from a young man in good health.

This clone appeared a few times. The chain employs TRBV27 and TRBJ1-4; 8 bases line up with TRBD1. CDR1 and CDR2 (germline): MNHEY, SMNVEV (reference sequence). Unmatched junction bases numbered 7, after V lost 3 bases and J lost 10 bases. The CDR3 has 14 residues. The DNA for the CDR3 is TGTGCCAGCAGTTTGGGACAGGTCCGCGGAAAACTGTTTTTT. It encodes CASSLGQVRGKLFF.

This clone was detected once. The CDR3 nucleotides are TGTGCCAGCAGTTTATCAGCAGAGCACCAAGAGACCCAGTACTTC. Protein: CASSLSAEHQETQYF. This chain uses TRBV27 with TRBJ2-5; the D is unclear. Trimming cost V 0 bases and J 0 bases, with 8 bases left between them. The CDR3 is 15 residues long. CDR1 is MNHEY and CDR2 is SMNVEV in the germline V gene (reference sequence).

CDR3 coding DNA: TGTGCCAGCAGCCAGACAGGGATTCCGTGGAACGAGCAGTACTTC. This encodes CASSQTGIPWNEQYF. The chain uses TRBV5-6 and TRBJ2-7; the match to TRBD1 covers 7 bases. The germline CDR1 and CDR2 sequences are SGHDT and YYEEEE. The CDR3 is 15 amino acids. The V gene end was trimmed by 4 bases and the J gene end by 5 bases; junction bases not matched to a gene: 12.

This clone was seen a handful of times. V and J are TRBV7-2 and TRBJ2-4; 7 bases match TRBD1. V shed 3 bases and J 5 bases; nucleotides not matched to a gene: 10. The length of the CDR3 is 16 residues. Germline V gene data show CDR1 as SGHTA and CDR2 as FQGNSA. The CDR3, as DNA: TGTGCCAGCAGCTTCCGGACAGGTCAAGTCCAAAACATTCAGTACTTC. This gives the protein CASSFRTGQVQNIQYF. Full variable domain (outside the CDR3, taken from reference TRBV7-2 and TRBJ2-4): GAGVSQSPSNKVTEKGKDVELRCDPISGHTALYWYRQSLGQGLEFLIYFQGNSAPDKSGLPSDRFSAERTGGSVSTLTIQRTQQEDSAVYLCASSFRTGQVQNIQYFGAGTRLSVL.

The V and J genes are TRBV28 and TRBJ2-1, with D perhaps being TRBD1 or TRBD2 (5 bases each). V lost 3 bases and J lost 7, with 10 bases in between. From germline, CDR1 is MDHEN and CDR2 SYDVKM. This CDR3 comprises 13 residues. CDR3 protein: CASSFRGRNEQFF. The CDR3 bases are TGTGCCAGCAGTTTCCGGGGACGGAATGAGCAGTTCTTC.

This clone was picked up a small number of times. Within the sample, other DNA sequences also encode this same CDR3. The V gene is TRBV7-2, the J gene TRBJ2-7; no clear D gene. Germline V CDR1 and CDR2: SGHTA, FQGNSA. Trimming took 3 bases from V and 1 from J, leaving 1 base between them. The CDR3 has 11 residues. The CDR3 here is CASSFSYEQYF. In nucleotides, the CDR3 is TGTGCCAGCAGCTTTTCCTACGAGCAGTACTTC. The full variable domain, in which reference TRBV7-2 and TRBJ2-7 provide the parts outside the CDR3, is GAGVSQSPSNKVTEKGKDVELRCDPISGHTALYWYRQSLGQGLEFLIYFQGNSAPDKSGLPSDRFSAERTGGSVSTLTIQRTQQEDSAVYLCASSFSYEQYFGPGTRLTVT.

The chain uses TRBV5-1 and TRBJ2-7; 8 bases align to TRBD1. The V and J ends lost 2 bases and 3 bases, in that order; junction bases with no gene match: 4. The CDR3 consists of 14 residues. Germline V CDR1 and CDR2: SGHRS, YFSETQ. This CDR3 is CASSFSGTGYEQYF. CDR3 coding DNA: TGCGCCAGCAGCTTCAGTGGGACAGGCTACGAGCAGTACTTC.

The V call is TRBV7-2, the J call TRBJ1-5; perhaps TRBD1 as D (5 bases). V shed 4 bases and J shed 1 base, with 11 bases lying between them. CDR3 length: 15 residues. Per the germline V gene, CDR1 is SGHTA and CDR2 is FQGNSA. CDR3 DNA: TGTGCCAGCAGCTCGGGACGGTTCAGCAATCAGCCCCAGCATTTT. Translation gives CASSSGRFSNQPQHF.

The rearrangement joins TRBV30 to TRBJ2-7; D gene uncertain. Per germline, CDR1 GTSNPN and CDR2 SVGIG (reference sequence). The ends were cut back, 2 bases at V and 4 bases at J, with 9 bases in the middle. The CDR3 spans 12 residues. In DNA, the CDR3 is TGTGCCTGGAGTAGGCAGGCATACGAGCAGTACTTC. Encoded protein: CAWSRQAYEQYF.

This clone was observed a handful of times. This sequence joins TRBV7-2 and TRBJ1-5; D uncertain. The CDR3 length is 16 residues. V lost 1 base and J 0 bases, leaving 10 bases between the germline ends. Germline V CDR1 and CDR2: SGHTA, FQGNSA. The CDR3 region is CASSLGVTYSNQPQHF. CDR3 DNA: TGTGCCAGCAGCTTAGGGGTCACCTATAGCAATCAGCCCCAGCATTTT.

The rearrangement joins TRBV19 to TRBJ2-7; 11 bases are a match to TRBD2. The V and J ends lost 4 bases and 1 base, in that order; junction bases with no gene match: 12. The germline V gene encodes CDR1 LNHDA and CDR2 SQIVND (reference sequence). There are 18 residues in the CDR3. CDR3 DNA: TGTGCCAGTAGTAATAGGCCGGGACTAGCGGATTCTTCCTACGAGCAGTACTTC. Its translation: CASSNRPGLADSSYEQYF.

The chain joins TRBV19 to TRBJ1-2; D may be TRBD1 (6 bases). The CDR3 has 13 residues. Germline CDR1 is LNHDA and CDR2 is SQIVND (reference sequence). V was trimmed by 1 base and J by 7 bases, leaving 10 bases between them. CDR3 protein: CASSIAGAGGYTF. CDR3 nucleotide sequence: TGTGCCAGTAGTATAGCAGGGGCCGGTGGCTACACCTTC.

The CDR3 spells CASLDLGTVGYTF. CDR3 bases: TGTGCCAGTCTCGACCTCGGGACTGTTGGCTACACCTTC. The chain carries TRBV19 and TRBJ1-2; D perhaps matches TRBD1 (5 bases). The V gene lost 8 bases and the J gene lost 7 bases, with 17 bases spanning the gap. The CDR3 is 13 residues long. From germline, CDR1 is LNHDA and CDR2 SQIVND (reference sequence).

J is TRBJ2-1 and V is TRBV29-1, with D possibly being TRBD2 (5 bases). CDR1 and CDR2 from the germline V gene are SQVTM and ANQGSEA. CDR3 length: 18 residues. With 7 bases removed from V and 3 bases from J, the gap between germline ends came to 28 bases. Here the CDR3 DNA reads TGCAGCGGACGAGGCGGAGTGACGGGCGGAGGATTCTACAATGAGCAGTTCTTC. It yields the protein CSGRGGVTGGGFYNEQFF.

The chain uses TRBV5-1 and TRBJ1-1; 8 positions match TRBD1. The J segment lost 0 bases and the V segment lost 4 bases, leaving 5 bases of the junction unmatched. There are 15 residues in the CDR3. Germline lookup yields CDR1 SGHRS and CDR2 YFSETQ. The CDR3 sequence: CASSPYRGVNTEAFF. CDR3 in DNA: TGCGCCAGCAGCCCCTACAGGGGGGTGAACACTGAAGCTTTCTTT.

The chain uses TRBV5-1 and TRBJ2-7, with a weak D call TRBD2 (6 bases). V was clipped by 4 bases and J by 4 bases, with 21 bases between them. There are 16 residues in the CDR3. Per germline, CDR1 SGHRS and CDR2 YFSETQ. The CDR3 spells CASSPGRDSPGYEQYF. The CDR3 coding sequence is TGCGCCAGCAGCCCGGGGCGGGACTCACCAGGGTACGAGCAGTACTTC.

This clone was counted between two and nine times. The chain carries TRBV21-1 and TRBJ2-7; the D call in the table, TRBD2, was not verified against the DNA. TRBV21-1 is deemed a pseudogene. This CDR3 has 16 residues. The chain's CDR3 is CASSRVDLRNSYEQYF. CDR3 bases: TGTGCCAGCAGCAGGGTCGACTTGCGAAACTCCTACGAGCAGTACTTC.

The chain is built from TRBV5-1 and TRBJ2-2; 10 bases map to TRBD2. The CDR3 covers 16 residues. V gave up 1 base and J gave up 8 bases; unmatched junction bases: 8. Germline lookup yields CDR1 SGHRS and CDR2 YFSETQ. CDR3 sequence (DNA): TGCGCCAGCAGCTTGACTAGCGGGGCCCGATCTGGGGAGCTGTTTTTT. Amino acid sequence: CASSLTSGARSGELFF.

The chain uses TRBV6-5 and TRBJ1-2, with D perhaps TRBD1 (5 bases). CDR1 and CDR2 from the germline V gene are MNHEY and SVGAGI. The CDR3 loop spans 13 amino acids. Trimming pared 8 bases from V and 0 bases from J, leaving 10 bases between. The CDR3: CASCRDPNYGYTF. The CDR3 bases are TGTGCCAGCTGCAGGGACCCTAACTATGGCTACACCTTC.

CDR3 sequence: CASSSRTSGRAPKNIQYF. Here the CDR3 DNA reads TGTGCCAGCAGTTCTCGGACTAGCGGGAGGGCTCCCAAAAACATTCAGTACTTC. V gene TRBV5-6 combines with J gene TRBJ2-4; TRBD2 matches 15 bases. Trimming took 5 bases from V and 2 from J; bases not matched to a gene: 8. CDR3 length equals 18 residues. In germline, CDR1 is SGHDT, CDR2 YYEEEE.

This clone was picked up a small number of times. This rearrangement joins TRBV7-2 to TRBJ2-4; the D gene is possibly TRBD1 (5 bases). CDR3 length: 15 amino acids. The germline V gene encodes CDR1 SGHTA and CDR2 FQGNSA. V was pared by 1 base and J by 1 base, with 8 bases between. CDR3 DNA: TGTGCCAGCAGCTTAGAAAGGGGTGCCAAAAACATTCAGTACTTC. This gives the protein CASSLERGAKNIQYF.

This chain joins TRBV30 and TRBJ1-5; 9 positions match TRBD1. The germline V gene encodes CDR1 GTSNPN and CDR2 SVGIG (reference sequence). The CDR3 consists of 15 residues. V lost 0 bases, J lost 7 bases, and 7 bases stayed unmatched. CDR3 protein: CAWSVRGQGRQPQHF. The CDR3 nucleotides read TGTGCCTGGAGTGTACGGGGACAGGGAAGACAGCCCCAGCATTTT. Based on the CDR3 plus reference TRBV30 and TRBJ1-5, the full variable domain is SQTIHQWPATLVQPVGSPLSLECTVEGTSNPNLYWYRQAAGRGLQLLFYSVGIGQISSEVPQNLSASRPQDRQFILSSKKLLLSDSGFYLCAWSVRGQGRQPQHFGDGTRLSIL.

This chain connects TRBV5-4 to TRBJ2-6; D unresolved. Germline CDR1 reads SGHNT; CDR2 reads YYREEE (reference sequence). The length of the CDR3 is 17 residues. The ends were cut back, 1 base at V and 0 bases at J, with 11 bases in the middle. The CDR3 loop reads CASSLFSSGSGANVLTF. The CDR3 nucleotides are TGTGCCAGCAGCTTGTTTTCGTCGGGCTCTGGGGCCAACGTCCTGACTTTC.

This clone has a handful of counts. The V and J genes are TRBV9 and TRBJ2-5, with 12 nucleotides matching TRBD2. Germline CDR1 reads SGDLS; CDR2 reads YYNGEE. The CDR3 is made up of 15 amino acids. Unmatched junction bases numbered 2, after V lost 3 bases and J lost 2 bases. CDR3 region: CASSAGTSGQETQYF. The CDR3, as DNA: TGTGCCAGCAGCGCCGGGACTAGCGGGCAAGAGACCCAGTACTTC.

The chain links TRBV9 to TRBJ2-1, with D possibly matching TRBD1 (5 bases). V lost 1 base and J 0 bases, leaving 8 bases between the germline ends. This CDR3 region has 15 residues. CDR1 SGDLS and CDR2 YYNGEE come from the germline V gene. The DNA for the CDR3 is TGTGCCAGCAGCGTATCAGGGCCCTCCTACAATGAGCAGTTCTTC. As protein: CASSVSGPSYNEQFF.

This clone was seen more than once but under ten times. The chain recombines TRBV7-9 with TRBJ1-5, with TRBD1 as a possible D gene (6 bases). V lost 1 base and J 7 bases, leaving 11 bases between the germline ends. The CDR3 spans 14 residues. Germline assignment: CDR1 SEHNR and CDR2 FQNEAQ (reference sequence). For the CDR3, the DNA is TGTGCCAGCAGCTTAGATGGACAGAAACAGCCCCAGCATTTT. Its protein is CASSLDGQKQPQHF.

The rearrangement links TRBV15 to TRBJ2-7, with a possible D match to TRBD2 (6 bases). The germline V gene encodes CDR1 LNHNV and CDR2 YYDKDF (reference sequence). CDR3 length: 15 residues. V dropped 2 bases and J dropped 8 bases, with 19 bases sitting between them. Here the CDR3 reads CATSRISGAPSQQYF. CDR3 sequence (DNA): TGTGCCACCAGCAGAATTTCGGGAGCCCCTTCCCAGCAGTACTTC.